This T cell receptor beta chain stems from a study of T cell responses to AZD1222 COVID-19 vaccine. This CDR3 contains 14 residues. The V and J ends lost 4 bases and 6 bases respectively, with 14 bases between them. Germline loops: CDR1 SGHRS, CDR2 YFSETQ. Data came from immunoSEQ multiplex PCR; TCRdb stores just in-frame clones and leaves some out. The sample records about 140,000 clones, almost 95% being singletons. The sequencing used peripheral blood, collected on day 0 of AZD1222 vaccination. This clonotype originated in an adult in good health. The rearrangement links TRBV5-1 to TRBJ1-5; possible D gene TRBD1, 6 bases. For the CDR3, the DNA is TGCGCCAGCAGCACAGGGAGTAATAGTCAGCCCCAGCATTTT. This encodes CASSTGSNSQPQHF. Variable domain in full (rest from reference TRBV5-1 and TRBJ1-5): KAGVTQTPRYLIKTRGQQVTLSCSPISGHRSVSWYQQTPGQGLQFLFEYFSETQRNKGNFPGRFSGRQFSNSRSEMNVSTLELGDSALYLCASSTGSNSQPQHFGDGTRLSIL.